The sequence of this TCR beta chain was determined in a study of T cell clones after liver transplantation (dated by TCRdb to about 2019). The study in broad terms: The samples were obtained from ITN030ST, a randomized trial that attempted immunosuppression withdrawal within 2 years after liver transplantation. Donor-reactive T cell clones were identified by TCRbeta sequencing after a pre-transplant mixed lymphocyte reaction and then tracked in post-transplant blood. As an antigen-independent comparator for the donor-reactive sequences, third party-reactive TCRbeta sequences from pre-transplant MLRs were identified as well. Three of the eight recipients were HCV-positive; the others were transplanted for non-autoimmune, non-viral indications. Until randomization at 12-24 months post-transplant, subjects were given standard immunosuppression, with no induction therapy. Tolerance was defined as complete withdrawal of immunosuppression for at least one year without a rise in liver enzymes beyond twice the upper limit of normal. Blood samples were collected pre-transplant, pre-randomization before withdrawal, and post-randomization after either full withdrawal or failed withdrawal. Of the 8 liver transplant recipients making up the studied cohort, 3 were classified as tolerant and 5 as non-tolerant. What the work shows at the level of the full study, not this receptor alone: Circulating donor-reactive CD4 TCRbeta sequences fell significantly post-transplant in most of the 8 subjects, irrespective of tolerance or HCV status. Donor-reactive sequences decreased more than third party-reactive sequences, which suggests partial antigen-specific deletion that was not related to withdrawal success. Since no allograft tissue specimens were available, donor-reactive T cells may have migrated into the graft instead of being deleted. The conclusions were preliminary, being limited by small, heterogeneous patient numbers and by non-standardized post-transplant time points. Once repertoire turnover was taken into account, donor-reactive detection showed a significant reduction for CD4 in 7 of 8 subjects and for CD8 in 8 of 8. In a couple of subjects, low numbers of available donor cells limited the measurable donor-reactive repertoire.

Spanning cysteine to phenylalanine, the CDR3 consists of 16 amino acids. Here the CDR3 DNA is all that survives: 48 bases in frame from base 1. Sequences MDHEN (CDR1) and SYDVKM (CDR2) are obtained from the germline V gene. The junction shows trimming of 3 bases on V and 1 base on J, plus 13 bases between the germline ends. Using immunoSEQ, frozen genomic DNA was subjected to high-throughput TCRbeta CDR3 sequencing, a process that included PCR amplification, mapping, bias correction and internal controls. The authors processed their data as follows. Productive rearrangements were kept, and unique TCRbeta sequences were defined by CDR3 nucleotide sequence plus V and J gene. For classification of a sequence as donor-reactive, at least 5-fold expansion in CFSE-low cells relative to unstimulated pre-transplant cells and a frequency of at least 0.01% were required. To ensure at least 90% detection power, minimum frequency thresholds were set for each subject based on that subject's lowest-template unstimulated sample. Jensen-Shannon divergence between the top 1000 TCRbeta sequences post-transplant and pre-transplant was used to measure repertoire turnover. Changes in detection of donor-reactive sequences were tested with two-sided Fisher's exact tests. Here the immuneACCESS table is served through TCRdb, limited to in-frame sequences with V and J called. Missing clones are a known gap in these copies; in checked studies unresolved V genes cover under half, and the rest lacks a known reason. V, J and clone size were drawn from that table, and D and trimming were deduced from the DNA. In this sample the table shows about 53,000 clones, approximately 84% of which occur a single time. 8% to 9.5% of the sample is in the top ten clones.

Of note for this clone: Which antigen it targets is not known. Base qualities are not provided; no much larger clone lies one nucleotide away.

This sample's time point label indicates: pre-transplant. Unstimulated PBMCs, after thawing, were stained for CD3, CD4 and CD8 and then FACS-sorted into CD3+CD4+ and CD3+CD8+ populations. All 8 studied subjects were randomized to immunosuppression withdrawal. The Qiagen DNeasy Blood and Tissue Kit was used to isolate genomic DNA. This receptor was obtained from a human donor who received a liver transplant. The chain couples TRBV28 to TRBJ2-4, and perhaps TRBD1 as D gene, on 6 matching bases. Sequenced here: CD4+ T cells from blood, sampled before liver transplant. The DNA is TGTGCCAGCAGTTTTACAGGGCTGGGGGCCAAAAACATTCAGTACTTC. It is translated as CASSFTGLGAKNIQYF.